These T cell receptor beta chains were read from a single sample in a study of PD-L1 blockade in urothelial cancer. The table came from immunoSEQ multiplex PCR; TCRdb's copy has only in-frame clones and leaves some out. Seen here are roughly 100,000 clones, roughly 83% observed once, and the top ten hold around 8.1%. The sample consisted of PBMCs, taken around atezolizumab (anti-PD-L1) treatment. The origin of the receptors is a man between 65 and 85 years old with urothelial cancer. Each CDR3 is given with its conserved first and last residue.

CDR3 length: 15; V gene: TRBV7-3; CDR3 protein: CASSPNRDSRLGQFF
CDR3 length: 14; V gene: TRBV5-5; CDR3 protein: CASSPGTMATYYTF
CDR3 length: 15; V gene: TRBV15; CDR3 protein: CATSPRTDFNYGYTF
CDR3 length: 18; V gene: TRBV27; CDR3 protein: CASSLYLDSDSLSNEQFF
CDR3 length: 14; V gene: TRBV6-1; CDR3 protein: CASSDRGINEKLFF
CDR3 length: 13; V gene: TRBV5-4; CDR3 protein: CASSLAGEPTIYF
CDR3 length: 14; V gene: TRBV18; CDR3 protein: CASSPASPTSGQFF
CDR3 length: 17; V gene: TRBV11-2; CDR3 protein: CASSLGRLAGASGELFF
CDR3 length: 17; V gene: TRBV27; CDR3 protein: CASSPKTSLAGVNEQYF
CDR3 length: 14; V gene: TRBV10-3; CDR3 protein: CAISPTGSNEKLFF
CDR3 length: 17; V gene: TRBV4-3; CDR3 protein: CASSQDGERGKRNEQFF
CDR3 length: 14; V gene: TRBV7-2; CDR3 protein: CASSLTGEAEKLFF
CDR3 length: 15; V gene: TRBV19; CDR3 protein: CASSPRGTGIGEQYF
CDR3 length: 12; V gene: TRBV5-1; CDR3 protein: CASSPQGTEAFF
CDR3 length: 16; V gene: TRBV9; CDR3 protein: CASSVDPTSRGETQYF
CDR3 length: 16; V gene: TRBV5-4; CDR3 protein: CASSLDSGQGAGGYTF
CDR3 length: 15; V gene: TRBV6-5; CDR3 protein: CASSPTVVAGNTIYF
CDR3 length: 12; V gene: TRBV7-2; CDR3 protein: CASSLGNQPQHF
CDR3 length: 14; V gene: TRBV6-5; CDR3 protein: CASSYRDRGGGYTF
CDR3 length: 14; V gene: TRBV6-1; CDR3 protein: CASSEDFSGETQYF
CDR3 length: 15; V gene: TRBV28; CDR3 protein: CASSSGTGGYYGYTF
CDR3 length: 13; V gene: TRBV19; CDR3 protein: CASSISGRNEQFF
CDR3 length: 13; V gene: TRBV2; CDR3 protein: CASRDRGGETQYF
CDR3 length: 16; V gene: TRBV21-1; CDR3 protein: CASSKDRGRSNQPQHF
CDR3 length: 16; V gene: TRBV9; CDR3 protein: CASSVHRSGLNNEQFF
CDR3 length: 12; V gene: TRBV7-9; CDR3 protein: CASSLVDFEAFF
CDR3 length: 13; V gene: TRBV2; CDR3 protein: CASNYLLTSEAFF
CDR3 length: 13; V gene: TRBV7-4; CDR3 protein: CASSPYRPYGCTF
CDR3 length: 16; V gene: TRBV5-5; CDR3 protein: CASSLSVGQATDTQYF
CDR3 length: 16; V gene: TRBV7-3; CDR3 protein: CASSSSQGAAGNTIYF
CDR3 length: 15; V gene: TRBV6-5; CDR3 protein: CASRRGLADTGELFF
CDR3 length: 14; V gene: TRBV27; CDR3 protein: CASSRDRGTSEQYF
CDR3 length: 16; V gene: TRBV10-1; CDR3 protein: CASSPPEVRTNEKLFF
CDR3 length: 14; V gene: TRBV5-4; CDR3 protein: CASSPGQGAPEQYF
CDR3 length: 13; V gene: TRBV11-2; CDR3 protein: CASSLSGNTEAFF
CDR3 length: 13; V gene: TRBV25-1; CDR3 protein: CASEAEITGELFF
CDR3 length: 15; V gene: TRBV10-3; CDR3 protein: CAISESGGSAGGYTF
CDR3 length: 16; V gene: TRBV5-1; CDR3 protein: CASSSNPGQAIYEQYF
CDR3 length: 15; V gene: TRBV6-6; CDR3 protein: CASSWDRGQAYEQYF
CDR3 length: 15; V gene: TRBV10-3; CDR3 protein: CAISGAREGRTEAFF
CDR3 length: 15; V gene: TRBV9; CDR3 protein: CASSLSTGSYNEQFF
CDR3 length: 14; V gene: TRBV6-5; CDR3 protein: CASSSEDRLGGYTF
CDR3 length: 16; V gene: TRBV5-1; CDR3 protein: CASSPDGQGAGEKLFF
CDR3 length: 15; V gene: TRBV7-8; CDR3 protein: CASSSGSIVNEKLFF
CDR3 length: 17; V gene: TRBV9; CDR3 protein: CASSVASGQGANEKLFF
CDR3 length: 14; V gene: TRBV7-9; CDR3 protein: CASSSYRAATEAFF
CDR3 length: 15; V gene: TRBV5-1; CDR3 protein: CASSWRGQGSNEQYF
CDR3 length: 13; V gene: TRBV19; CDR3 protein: CASTDRDFKPQHF
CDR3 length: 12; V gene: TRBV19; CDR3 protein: CASKKRNYGYTF
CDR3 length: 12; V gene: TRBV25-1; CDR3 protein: CASSGLAGLQFF
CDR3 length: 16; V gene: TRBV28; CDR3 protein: CASSRGLAGIWKTQYF
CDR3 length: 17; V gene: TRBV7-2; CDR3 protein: CASSWAGRGLHTDTQYF
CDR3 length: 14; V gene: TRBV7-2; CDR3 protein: CASSSGTSGGARFF
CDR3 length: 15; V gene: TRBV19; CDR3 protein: CASSIGSVSYNEQFF